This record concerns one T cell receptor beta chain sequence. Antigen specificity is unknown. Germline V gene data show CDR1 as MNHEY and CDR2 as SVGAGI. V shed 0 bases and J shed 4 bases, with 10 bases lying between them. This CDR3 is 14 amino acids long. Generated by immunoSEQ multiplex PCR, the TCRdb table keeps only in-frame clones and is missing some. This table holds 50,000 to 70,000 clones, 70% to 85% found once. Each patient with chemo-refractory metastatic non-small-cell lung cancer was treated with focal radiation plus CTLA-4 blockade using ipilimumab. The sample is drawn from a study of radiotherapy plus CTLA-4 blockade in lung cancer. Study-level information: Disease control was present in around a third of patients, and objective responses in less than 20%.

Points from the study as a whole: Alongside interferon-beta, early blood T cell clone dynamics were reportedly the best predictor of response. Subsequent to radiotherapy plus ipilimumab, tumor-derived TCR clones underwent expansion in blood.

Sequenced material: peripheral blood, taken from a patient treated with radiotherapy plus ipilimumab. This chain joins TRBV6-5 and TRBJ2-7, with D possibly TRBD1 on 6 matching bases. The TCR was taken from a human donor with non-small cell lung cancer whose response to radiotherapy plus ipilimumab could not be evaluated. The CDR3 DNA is TGTGCCAGCAGTTACTCGTTCACAGGGTACGAGCAGTACTTC. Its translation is CASSYSFTGYEQYF.